This entry is about one TCR beta chain. Repertoires were generated with immunoSEQ multiplex PCR, while TCRdb's copy carries only in-frame clones and drops some. The data contain over 250,000 clones, about 90% of them singletons. The sample comes from a study of blood T cell repertoires in COVID-19. Study in general: From T cells, B-cell-depleted T cells, or PBMCs came the material, which was cDNA or gDNA.

Two negative PCRs, clearance, or symptom resolution characterized the recovered Cohort 3 donors. The CDR3 totals 16 residues. J lost 3 bases, V lost 2 bases, and 8 bases had no gene match. The V gene's germline CDR1 is MGHRA and CDR2 YSYEKL. Specimen: PBMCs or T cells enriched from blood (not recorded which). The receptor's source is a woman younger than 45 who had recovered from COVID-19. The genes are TRBV4-1 and TRBJ1-1, with 8 positions matching TRBD1. The CDR3 DNA follows: TGCGCCAGCAGCCAACCCCAGGGGGCCATGGACACTGAAGCTTTCTTT. It codes for CASSQPQGAMDTEAFF.